By sample fraction, the clone carrying this T cell receptor (beta chain) is medium-sized (0.01 to 0.1%). Within the sample, other DNA sequences also encode this same CDR3. Assay used: immunoSEQ multiplex PCR; TCRdb lists only in-frame clones, some missing. Seen here are roughly 15,000 clones, approximately 72% observed once, and the top ten hold less than 6%. The sample originates from a study of CXCR4 blockade with PD-1 therapy in pancreatic cancer. The CDR3 covers 14 residues. V lost 0 bases and J 2 bases, leaving 7 bases between the germline ends. The V gene's germline CDR1 is ENHRY and CDR2 SYGVKD.

The specimen sequenced was tumor tissue. This chain connects TRBV10-3 to TRBJ1-2; unclear D gene. This clonotype originated in a human donor with pancreatic ductal adenocarcinoma. The CDR3 protein is CAISESGPNYGYTF. The CDR3 DNA sequence: TGTGCCATCAGTGAGTCCGGACCGAACTATGGCTACACCTTC.